This T cell receptor beta chain was documented in a study of cytomegalovirus exposure and HLA in healthy donors. Whole-study context: As an earlier analysis found, 150 million to 200 million T cells yielded 90 million to 140 million unique TCR beta sequences.

To note about this clone: Its target is not known.

The primer mix had 60 Vbeta and 13 Jbeta primers. Produced via immunoSEQ multiplex PCR; TCRdb's table is partial and in-frame only. The sample records about 190,000 clones, 80% to 85% being singletons. Regarding the study as a whole: It was likely that a cluster of highly shared sequence variants was a sequencing artifact. Reported findings show TCR beta sequences accurately forecast HLA-A and HLA-B alleles in most subjects. Later work found most CMV-associated TCR beta chains apparently HLA-restricted.

With 5 bases clipped from V and 6 bases from J, the junction kept 7 bases outside the gene matches. This CDR3 contains 13 residues. The germline V gene encodes CDR1 SNHLY and CDR2 FYNNEI. This receptor was identified in a woman aged 18-29 years in good health and CMV-seronegative. Input material: PBMCs. The genes are TRBV2 and TRBJ2-7; 7 bases map to TRBD1. CDR3 amino acids: CASSLRQGGEQYF. CDR3 nucleotide sequence: TGTGCCAGCAGTTTACGACAGGGCGGCGAGCAGTACTTC.